This TCR beta chain was recovered during a study of regulatory T cells in long-lasting Graves disease (dated by TCRdb to the early 2020s). Background for the entire study: Patients with newly diagnosed Graves' disease had been on antithyroid drugs for under 3 months. This study used TCR sequencing and RNA sequencing of peripheral blood to compare persistent Graves' disease patients against newly diagnosed Graves' disease patients. The study took place in China and was registered as a clinical trial. TCR sequencing covered 13 persistent and approximately 20 newly diagnosed Graves' disease patients, some 35 samples in total. Study-level results and caveats: The authors acknowledged the small sample size as a limitation that may reduce accuracy. The study examined only peripheral blood because the primary lesion, thyroid tissue, could not be accessed. Only the TCR beta chain was sequenced and analyzed. Compared with newly diagnosed patients, persistent Graves' disease patients had lower TCR Shannon entropy and fewer highly expanded clones, which suggests clonal expansion. TRBV28, TRBJ1-2 and TRBJ2-5 were preferentially used in persistent disease, while TRBV20-1 and TRBJ2-1 were favored in newly diagnosed disease. More public clonotypes were shared among persistent patients (2,741) than among newly diagnosed patients (roughly 960).

The time point label on this specimen signifies: newly diagnosed GD, antithyroid drugs for less than 3 months. For both TCR sequencing and RNA sequencing, RNA was extracted from PBMCs using TRIzol. Graves' disease was diagnosed according to American Thyroid Association guidelines. Patients for the study were recruited at an endocrinology department in Xi'an, China. From each patient, roughly 9 milliliters of peripheral blood was collected into an EDTA anticoagulant tube. Ficoll Paque Plus density gradient separation was used to isolate PBMCs, and no additional T cell sorting was done. An Agilent 2100 Bioanalyzer and agarose gel were used to check RNA quality, and a NanoDrop 2000 was used to measure RNA concentration. Of note for this clonotype: Its antigen is currently not known. One base away there is no much larger clone; base qualities are not given.

The library was built by means of multiplex PCR. The sequencing machine was an Illumina HiSeq 4000. CDR3 regions were amplified by Arm-PCR with iRepertoire HTBI primers to construct TCR beta libraries. Gel purification was performed on PCR products prior to sequencing. For the original study's pipeline: Gene usage analysis of CDR3 amino acid clonotypes relied on the 60 or so TRBV and 15 or so TRBJ segments identified across samples. COPE and FqMerger were used to merge filtered high-quality paired reads into contigs. BLAST was used to align contigs to IMGT TRBV, TRBD and TRBJ reference genes, with CDR3 defined following IMGT. Any clonotype with a frequency above 0.1% was counted as a highly expanded clone. Shannon entropy was used to measure repertoire diversity, and the Gini coefficient was used to measure V-J evenness. A clonotype found in more than one individual was treated as public. TCRdb cleaned the public reads at Q25 with fastp, built clones with MiXCR and kept in-frame beta chains. Identical CDR3 proteins give one entry, which carries the most common genes and DNA. TCRdb, rather than the study authors, made the V and J calls. This sample comprises 350,000 to 550,000 distinct CDR3 sequences, approximately 15% of them detected only once. The leading ten clones occupy approximately 15% of the sample.

CDR1 and CDR2, looked up from the germline V gene, are SGDLS and YYNGEE. Trimming leaves V shorter by 2 bases and J shorter by 5 bases, with the junction holding 11 bases beyond the gene matches. The CDR3 numbers 16 residues from cysteine through phenylalanine. The only DNA kept is the CDR3, 48 bases in frame from the first base. These sequences were also reported in another study, on T cells in Graves' hyperthyroidism and ophthalmopathy. From the second report: Stable Graves' hyperthyroidism was defined as the absence of progression to ophthalmopathy over 18 months of follow-up. Hyperthyroidism patients were aged 18 to 65 years and newly diagnosed, with disease duration of less than 2 months. Exclusion was applied to patients with uncontrolled infections, other autoimmune diseases, pregnancy or lactation. Diagnoses were established on the basis of clinical symptoms, serum thyroxine and TRAb, thyroid ultrasound, and orbital computed tomography. The first round of RT-PCR for the TCR CDR3 was performed with the HTBI primer set and the Qiagen OneStep RT-PCR kit. Most expanded thyroid clonotypes (frequency above 0.001) were also found in blood, which suggests that blood repertoires may mirror thyroid immune responses. In cross-validation, a model built on a 13 V-J signature told ophthalmopathy apart from stable hyperthyroidism with under 90% sensitivity and roughly 81% specificity, and in testing the same model reached 80%/75%. During validation, the model predicted progression to ophthalmopathy a median of about 6.3 months ahead of onset, with 60% to 71% sensitivity and 72% to 85% specificity. A discovery cohort of about 95 patients, roughly 45 with Graves' ophthalmopathy and 55 to 60 with stable Graves' hyperthyroidism, was used to find distinguishing TCR V-J signatures. Prospective prediction of ophthalmopathy was tested in an independent validation cohort of approximately 18 hyperthyroidism patients and roughly 16 patients who later progressed to ophthalmopathy. For training and testing, the 100 or so patients in the discovery cohort were randomly divided in a 7:3 ratio. In six Graves' hyperthyroidism patients, the study also compared T-cell repertoires from thyroid tissue with T-cell repertoires from blood. Following sampling, methimazole starting at 30 mg daily was given to hyperthyroidism patients, and high-dose intravenous methylprednisolone was given to ophthalmopathy patients. Libraries were constructed in a second round of multiplex PCR, after which size selection and purification were carried out. The libraries were sequenced on an Illumina HiSeq2000 using paired-end 100 bp reads. SOAPnuke was used to process the raw data, removing reads that contained adapters or uncalled bases, had a mean Phred below 15, or lacked an exact match to the constant primer or identifier. COPE v1.2.5 was used to merge the high-quality paired reads, and each unique nucleotide sequence was defined as a clonotype. MiTCR v1.1 was used to align the clonotypes against IMGT TRBV, TRBD and TRBJ reference segments. Only V-J combinations with frequency above 0.0001, covering 99% to 99.2% of repertoires, were analysed. A TCS score was defined as the ratio between F50 (clonal expansion) and ExV (chaos), using BLOSUM62-based TCRdist between CDR3 peptides within each V-J. Welch's t-statistics and random forest reduced roughly 500 V-J features to 13, which were used in a naive Bayes classifier (R e1071). No statistical method was used to set the sample size in advance, and investigators knew the group allocation. According to the paper, TCR Vbeta CDR3 sequencing was carried out on 120 to 150 peripheral blood samples, which came from more than 40 ophthalmopathy, 75 to 80 hyperthyroidism and about 17 progressor patients.

This TCR derives from a woman aged 25 to 39 with Graves disease. Donor details come from another sample of the same person, matched by shared clones. The source material was peripheral blood mononuclear cells (PBMCs), sampled at new diagnosis, from a patient treated with antithyroid drugs. The chain joins TRBV9 to TRBJ2-7; 9 of the junction bases match TRBD2. Read as DNA, the sequence is TGTGCCAGCAGCGTCTCCTCTAGCGGGATTGGCGACGAGCAGTACTTC. This codes for CASSVSSSGIGDEQYF.